This T cell receptor (beta chain) was captured by sequencing in a study of T cell responses to AZD1222 COVID-19 vaccine. Study observations and caveats: Rises in breadth and depth of Spike-specific TCRs came after two AZD1222 doses.

A remark on this clone: Antigen unknown.

The method was immunoSEQ multiplex PCR; TCRdb's version includes in-frame clones alone and lacks a portion of them. The sample carries roughly 130,000 clones, less than 95% recorded once. The CDR3 contains 16 residues. V shed 3 bases and J 0 bases; nucleotides not matched to a gene: 5. The germline V gene has CDR1 LNHDA and CDR2 SQIVND (reference sequence). The source of this sequence is an adult who received the MenACWY meningococcal vaccine as a control. The sequences come from peripheral blood, collected 28 days after the second dose of the MenACWY control vaccine. The chain employs TRBV19 and TRBJ2-7; TRBD1 agrees at 10 bases. In nucleotides, the CDR3 is TGTGCCAGTAGTATGACCGGGACAGGGGACTCCTACGAGCAGTACTTC. Encoded protein: CASSMTGTGDSYEQYF.